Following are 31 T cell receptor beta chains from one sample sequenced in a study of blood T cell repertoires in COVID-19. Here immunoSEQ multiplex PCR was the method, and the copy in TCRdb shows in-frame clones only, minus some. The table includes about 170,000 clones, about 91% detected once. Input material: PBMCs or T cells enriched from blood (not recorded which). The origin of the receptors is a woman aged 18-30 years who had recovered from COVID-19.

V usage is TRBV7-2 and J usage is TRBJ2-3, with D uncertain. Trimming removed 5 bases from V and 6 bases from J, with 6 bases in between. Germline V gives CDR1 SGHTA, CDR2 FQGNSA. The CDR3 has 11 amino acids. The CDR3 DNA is TGTGCCAGCAGCCCCGCGGATACGCAGTATTTT. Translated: CASSPADTQYF.

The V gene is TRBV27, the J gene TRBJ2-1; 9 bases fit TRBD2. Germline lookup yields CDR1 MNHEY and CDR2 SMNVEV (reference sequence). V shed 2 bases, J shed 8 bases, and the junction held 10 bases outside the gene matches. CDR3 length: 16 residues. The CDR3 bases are TGTGCCAGCAGTTTAGGCGGGAGGGGAGACTTTGATGAGCAGTTCTTC. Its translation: CASSLGGRGDFDEQFF.

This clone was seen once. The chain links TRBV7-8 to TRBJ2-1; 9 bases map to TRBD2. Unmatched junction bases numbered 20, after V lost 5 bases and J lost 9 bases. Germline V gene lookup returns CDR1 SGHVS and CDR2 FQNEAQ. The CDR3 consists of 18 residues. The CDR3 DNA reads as TGTGCCAGCAGCACCTCATCCACTTTAGCGGGAGTTTACCGTGAGCAGTTCTTC. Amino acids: CASSTSSTLAGVYREQFF.

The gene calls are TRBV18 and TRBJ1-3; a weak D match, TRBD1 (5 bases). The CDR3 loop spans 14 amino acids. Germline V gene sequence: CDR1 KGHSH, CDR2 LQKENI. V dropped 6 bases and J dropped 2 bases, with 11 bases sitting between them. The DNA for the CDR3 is TGTGCCAGCTCCCAAGACAGCGCTGGAAACACCATATATTTT. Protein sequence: CASSQDSAGNTIYF.

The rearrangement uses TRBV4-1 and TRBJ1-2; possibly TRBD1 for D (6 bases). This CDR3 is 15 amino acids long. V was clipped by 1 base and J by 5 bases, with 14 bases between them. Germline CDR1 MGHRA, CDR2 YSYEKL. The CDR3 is CASSQVAGEGYGYTF. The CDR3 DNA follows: TGCGCCAGCAGCCAAGTGGCAGGGGAAGGGTATGGCTACACCTTC.

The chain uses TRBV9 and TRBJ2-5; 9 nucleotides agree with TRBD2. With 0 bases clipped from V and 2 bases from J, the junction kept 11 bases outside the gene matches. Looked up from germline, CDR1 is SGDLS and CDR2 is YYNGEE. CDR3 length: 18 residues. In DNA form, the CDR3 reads TGTGCCAGCAGCGTAGGGGGTCTAGCGGGAAGTTTACAAGAGACCCAGTACTTC. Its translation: CASSVGGLAGSLQETQYF.

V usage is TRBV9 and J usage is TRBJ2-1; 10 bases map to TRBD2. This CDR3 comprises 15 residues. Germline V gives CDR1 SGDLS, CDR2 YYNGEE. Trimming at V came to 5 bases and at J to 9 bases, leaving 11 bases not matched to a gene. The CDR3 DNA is TGTGCCAGCAGGGAGCTCGCTAGCGGGAGATGTGAGCAGTTCTTC. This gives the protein CASRELASGRCEQFF.

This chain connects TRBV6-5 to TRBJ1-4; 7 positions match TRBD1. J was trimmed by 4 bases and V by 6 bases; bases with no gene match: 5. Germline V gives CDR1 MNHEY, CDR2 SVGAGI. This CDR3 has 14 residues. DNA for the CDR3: TGTGCCAGCAGAGTGGGACAGCTTAATGAAAAACTGTTTTTT. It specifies CASRVGQLNEKLFF.

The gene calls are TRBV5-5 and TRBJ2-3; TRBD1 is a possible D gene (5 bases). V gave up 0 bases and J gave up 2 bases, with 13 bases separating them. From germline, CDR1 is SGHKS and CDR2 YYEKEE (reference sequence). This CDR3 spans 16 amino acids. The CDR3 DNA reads TGTGCCAGCAGCTTGGAGGGCAGCAGGGTCACAGATACGCAGTATTTT. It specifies CASSLEGSRVTDTQYF.

The CDR3 loop is CASSRRLAGDDNEQFF. In DNA form, the CDR3 reads TGTGCCAGCAGCCGAAGGCTAGCGGGAGACGACAATGAGCAGTTCTTC. The chain employs TRBV2 and TRBJ2-1; TRBD2 matches 10 bases. The germline V gene has CDR1 SNHLY and CDR2 FYNNEI. Germline trimming cut 6 bases from V and 5 bases from J; bases unmatched to any gene: 10. This CDR3 comprises 16 residues.

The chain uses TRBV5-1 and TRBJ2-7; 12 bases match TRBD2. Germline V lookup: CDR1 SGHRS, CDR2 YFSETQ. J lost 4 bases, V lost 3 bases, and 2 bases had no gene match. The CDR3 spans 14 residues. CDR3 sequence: CASSSGTSGYEQYF. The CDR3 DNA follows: TGCGCCAGCAGCTCGGGGACTAGCGGGTACGAGCAGTACTTC.

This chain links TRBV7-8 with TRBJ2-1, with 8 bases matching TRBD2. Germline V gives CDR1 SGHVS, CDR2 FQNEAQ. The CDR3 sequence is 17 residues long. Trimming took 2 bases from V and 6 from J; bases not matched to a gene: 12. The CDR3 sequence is CASSLRVSGSSPNEQFF. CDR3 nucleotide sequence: TGTGCCAGCAGCTTAAGAGTGAGCGGGAGTAGCCCCAATGAGCAGTTCTTC.

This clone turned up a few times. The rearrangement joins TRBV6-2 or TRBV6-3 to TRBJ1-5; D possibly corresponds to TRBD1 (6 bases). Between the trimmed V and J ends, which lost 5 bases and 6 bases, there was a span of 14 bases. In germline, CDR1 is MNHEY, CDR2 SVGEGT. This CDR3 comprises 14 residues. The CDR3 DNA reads TGTGCCAGCAGTCACGGGGAGGGGGGTCAGCCCCAGCATTTT. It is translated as CASSHGEGGQPQHF.

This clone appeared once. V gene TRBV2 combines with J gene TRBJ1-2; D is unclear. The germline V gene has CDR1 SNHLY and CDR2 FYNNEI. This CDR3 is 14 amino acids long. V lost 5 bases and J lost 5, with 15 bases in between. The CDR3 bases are TGTGCCAGCAGTTCCCCGGAGGCTTTTTATGGCTACACCTTC. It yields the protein CASSSPEAFYGYTF.

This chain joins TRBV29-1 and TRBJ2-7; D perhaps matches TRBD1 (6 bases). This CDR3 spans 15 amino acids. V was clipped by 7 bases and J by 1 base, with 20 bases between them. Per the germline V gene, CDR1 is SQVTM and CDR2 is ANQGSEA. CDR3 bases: TGCAGCGACATAATGGGGGCAGATAAATCCTACGAGCAGTACTTC. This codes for CSDIMGADKSYEQYF.

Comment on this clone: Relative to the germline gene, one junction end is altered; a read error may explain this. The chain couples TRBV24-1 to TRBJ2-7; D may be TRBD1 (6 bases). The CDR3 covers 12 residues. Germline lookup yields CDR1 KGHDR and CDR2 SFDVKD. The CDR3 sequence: CATSDDGQFWHF. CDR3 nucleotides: TGTGCCACCAGTGATGACGGACAGTTTTGGCACTTC.

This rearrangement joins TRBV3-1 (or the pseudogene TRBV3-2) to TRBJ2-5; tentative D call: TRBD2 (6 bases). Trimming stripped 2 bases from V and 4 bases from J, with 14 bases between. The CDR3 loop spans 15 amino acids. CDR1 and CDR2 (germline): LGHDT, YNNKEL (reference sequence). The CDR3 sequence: CASSQNSGASETQYF. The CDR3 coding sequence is TGTGCCAGCAGCCAAAATTCGGGAGCGTCAGAGACCCAGTACTTC.

In DNA, the CDR3 is TGTGCCAGTAGTAAAAACGGACAGGGAAACACCGGGGAGCTGTTTTTT. Its translation: CASSKNGQGNTGELFF. The chain has TRBV19 and TRBJ2-2; 8 bases align to TRBD1. J was trimmed by 2 bases and V by 4 bases; bases with no gene match: 6. CDR1 LNHDA and CDR2 SQIVND come from the germline V gene (reference sequence). The CDR3 sequence is 16 residues long.

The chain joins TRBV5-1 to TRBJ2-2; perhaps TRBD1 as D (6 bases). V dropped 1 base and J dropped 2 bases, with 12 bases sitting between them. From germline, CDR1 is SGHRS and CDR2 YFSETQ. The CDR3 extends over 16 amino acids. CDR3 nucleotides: TGCGCCAGCAGCTTGATTCCACAGGGTAACACCGGGGAGCTGTTTTTT. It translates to CASSLIPQGNTGELFF.

The CDR3 nucleotides read TGTGCAAGTCGCCTCACTAGCGGGAGGGCCTATCCGAACACCGGGGAGCTGTTTTTT. Residues: CASRLTSGRAYPNTGELFF. The chain combines TRBV12-2 with TRBJ2-2; the D segment call TRBD2 is taken from the table without a DNA check. TRBV12-2 constitutes a pseudogene. This CDR3 has 19 amino acids.

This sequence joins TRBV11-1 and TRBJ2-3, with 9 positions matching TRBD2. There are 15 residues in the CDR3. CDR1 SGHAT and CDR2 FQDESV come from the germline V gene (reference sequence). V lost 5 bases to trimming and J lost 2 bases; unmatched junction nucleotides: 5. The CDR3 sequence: CASSGRLAVTDTQYF. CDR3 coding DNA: TGTGCCAGCAGCGGGAGACTAGCGGTCACAGATACGCAGTATTTT.

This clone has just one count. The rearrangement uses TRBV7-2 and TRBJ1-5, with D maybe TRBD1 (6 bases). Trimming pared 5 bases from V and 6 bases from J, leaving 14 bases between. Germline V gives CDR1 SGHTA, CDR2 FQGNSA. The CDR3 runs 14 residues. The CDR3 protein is CASSQTGNGQPQHF. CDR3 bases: TGTGCCAGCAGCCAGACAGGCAACGGTCAGCCCCAGCATTTT. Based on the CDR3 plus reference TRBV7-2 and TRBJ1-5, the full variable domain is GAGVSQSPSNKVTEKGKDVELRCDPISGHTALYWYRQSLGQGLEFLIYFQGNSAPDKSGLPSDRFSAERTGGSVSTLTIQRTQQEDSAVYLCASSQTGNGQPQHFGDGTRLSIL.

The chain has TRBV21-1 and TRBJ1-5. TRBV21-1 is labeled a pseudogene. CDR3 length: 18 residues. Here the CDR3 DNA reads TGTGCCAGCAGCACCCCGGTGGGTAAGGAGGGCGATAGTCAGCCCCAGCATTTT. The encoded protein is CASSTPVGKEGDSQPQHF.

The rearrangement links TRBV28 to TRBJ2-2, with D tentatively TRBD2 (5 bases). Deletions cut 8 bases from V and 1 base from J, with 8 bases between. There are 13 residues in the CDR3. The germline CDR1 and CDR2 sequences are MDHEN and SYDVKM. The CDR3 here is CASEGWNTGELFF. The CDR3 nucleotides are TGTGCCAGCGAGGGCTGGAACACCGGGGAGCTGTTTTTT.

The CDR3 reads CASSLSRTGGGNEQFF. CDR3 sequence (DNA): TGTGCCAGCAGTTTATCTCGGACAGGAGGAGGCAATGAGCAGTTCTTC. This sequence joins TRBV27 and TRBJ2-1; 7 nucleotides match TRBD1. CDR1 is MNHEY, CDR2 SMNVEV, per germline (reference sequence). V trimming: 0 bases; J trimming: 6 bases; junction bases outside the gene matches: 8. This CDR3 has 16 amino acids.

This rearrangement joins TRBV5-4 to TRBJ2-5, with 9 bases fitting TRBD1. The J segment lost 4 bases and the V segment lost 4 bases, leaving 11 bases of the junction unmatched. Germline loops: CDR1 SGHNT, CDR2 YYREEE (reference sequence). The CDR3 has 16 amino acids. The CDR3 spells CASSKPRTGEVETQYF. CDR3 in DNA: TGTGCCAGCAGCAAACCTCGGACAGGGGAGGTAGAGACCCAGTACTTC. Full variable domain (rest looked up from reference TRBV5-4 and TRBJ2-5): ETGVTQSPTHLIKTRGQQVTLRCSSQSGHNTVSWYQQALGQGPQFIFQYYREEENGRGNFPPRFSGLQFPNYSSELNVNALELDDSALYLCASSKPRTGEVETQYFGPGTRLLVL.

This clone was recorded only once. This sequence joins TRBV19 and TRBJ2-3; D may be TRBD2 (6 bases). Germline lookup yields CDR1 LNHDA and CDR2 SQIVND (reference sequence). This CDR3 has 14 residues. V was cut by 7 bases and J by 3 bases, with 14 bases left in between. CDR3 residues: CASTPVGGTDTQYF. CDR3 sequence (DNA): TGTGCCAGTACCCCGGTTGGGGGGACAGATACGCAGTATTTT.

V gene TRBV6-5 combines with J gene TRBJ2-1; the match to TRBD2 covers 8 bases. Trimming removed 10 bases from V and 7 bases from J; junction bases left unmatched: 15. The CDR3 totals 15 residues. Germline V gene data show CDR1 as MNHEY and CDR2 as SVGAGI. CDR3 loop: CATMVGRVSRNEQFF. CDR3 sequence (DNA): TGTGCCACGATGGTCGGGAGGGTATCTAGAAATGAGCAGTTCTTC.

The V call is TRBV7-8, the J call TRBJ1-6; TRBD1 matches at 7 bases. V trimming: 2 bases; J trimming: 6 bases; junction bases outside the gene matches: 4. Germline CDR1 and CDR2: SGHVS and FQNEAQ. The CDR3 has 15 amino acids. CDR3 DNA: TGTGCCAGCAGCTTACACCGGGACAGTAATTCACCCCTCCACTTT. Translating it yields CASSLHRDSNSPLHF.

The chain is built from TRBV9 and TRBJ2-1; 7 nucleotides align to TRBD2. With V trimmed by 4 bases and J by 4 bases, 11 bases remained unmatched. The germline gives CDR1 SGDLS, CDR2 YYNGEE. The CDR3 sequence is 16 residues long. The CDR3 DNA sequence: TGTGCCAGCAGCCCTACTAGCGTGGGGGGATACAATGAGCAGTTCTTC. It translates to CASSPTSVGGYNEQFF.

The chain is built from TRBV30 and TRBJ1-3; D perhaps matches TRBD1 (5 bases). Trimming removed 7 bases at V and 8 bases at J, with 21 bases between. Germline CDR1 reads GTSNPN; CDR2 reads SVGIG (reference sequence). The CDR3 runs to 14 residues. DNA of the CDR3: TGTGCCTCCAACTCGCGGGACCAGGGAGACACCATATATTTT. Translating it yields CASNSRDQGDTIYF.